This T cell receptor (beta chain) is drawn from a study of blood T cell repertoires in COVID-19. Study in general: The study drew acute and convalescent COVID-19 samples from the United States, Italy and Spain. The analysed material was cDNA or gDNA that came from T cells, B-cell-depleted T cells, or PBMCs.

The V segment lost 3 bases and the J segment 1 base; nucleotides outside the gene matches: 5. Germline CDR1 reads LGHNA; CDR2 reads YSLEER. The CDR3 is 17 residues long. This clone appeared once. In the authors' methods: Scientists estimated how many nucleated cells there were by amplifying reference gene primers. Here immunoSEQ multiplex PCR was the method, and the copy in TCRdb shows in-frame clones only, minus some. Clone size and the V and J calls come from that table; the DNA yielded D and trimming. This sample has around 200,000 clones, with approximately 83% found just once. The receptor's source is a man aged 55 to 70 with acute or convalescent COVID-19. Input material: peripheral blood. The rearrangement links TRBV4-3 to TRBJ2-2, with TRBD2 matching over 10 bases. This CDR3 reads CASSQFLAGVNTGELFF. The CDR3 nucleotides are TGCGCCAGCAGCCAGTTCCTAGCGGGAGTGAACACCGGGGAGCTGTTTTTT.